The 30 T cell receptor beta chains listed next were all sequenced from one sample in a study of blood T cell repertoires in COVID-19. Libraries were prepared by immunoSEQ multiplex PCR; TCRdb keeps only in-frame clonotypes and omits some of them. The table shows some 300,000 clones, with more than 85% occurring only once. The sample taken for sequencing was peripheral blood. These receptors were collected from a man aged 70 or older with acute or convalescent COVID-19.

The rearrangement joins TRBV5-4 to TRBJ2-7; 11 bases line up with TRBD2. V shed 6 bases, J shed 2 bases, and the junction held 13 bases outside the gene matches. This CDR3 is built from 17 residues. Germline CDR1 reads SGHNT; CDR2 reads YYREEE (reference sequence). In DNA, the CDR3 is TGTGCCAGCATACACTACTATCGACTAGCGGGGACCTACGAGCAGTACTTC. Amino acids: CASIHYYRLAGTYEQYF.

The CDR3 DNA follows: TGTGCCAGCAGCTTAGCCTTGACTAGTACCTACAATGAGCAGTTCTTC. It yields the protein CASSLALTSTYNEQFF. V gene TRBV7-8 combines with J gene TRBJ2-1; the D gene is possibly TRBD2 (6 bases). Trimming shortened V by 0 bases and J by 2 bases, and 11 bases separated the two germline ends. Germline V gene lookup returns CDR1 SGHVS and CDR2 FQNEAQ. This CDR3 is built from 16 residues.

The CDR3 region is CATGGSYSGNTIYF. CDR3 in DNA: TGTGCCACCGGCGGGTCCTACTCTGGAAACACCATATATTTT. This rearrangement joins TRBV10-3 to TRBJ1-3; D uncertain. Germline-derived CDR1 and CDR2 are ENHRY and SYGVKD. Deletions cut 10 bases from V and 0 bases from J, with 13 bases between. The CDR3 consists of 14 residues.

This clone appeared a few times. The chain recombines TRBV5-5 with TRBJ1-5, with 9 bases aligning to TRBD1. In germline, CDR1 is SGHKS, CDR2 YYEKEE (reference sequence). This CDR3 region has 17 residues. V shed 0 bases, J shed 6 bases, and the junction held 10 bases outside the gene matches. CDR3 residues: CASSLGLQGAGGQPQHF. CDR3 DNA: TGTGCCAGCAGCTTGGGATTACAGGGGGCCGGCGGTCAGCCCCAGCATTTT.

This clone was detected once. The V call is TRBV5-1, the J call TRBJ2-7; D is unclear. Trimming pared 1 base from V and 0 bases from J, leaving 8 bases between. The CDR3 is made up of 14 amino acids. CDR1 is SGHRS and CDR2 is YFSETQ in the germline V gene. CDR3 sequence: CASSLSRSSYEQYF. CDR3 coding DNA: TGCGCCAGCAGCTTGTCCCGGAGCTCCTACGAGCAGTACTTC.

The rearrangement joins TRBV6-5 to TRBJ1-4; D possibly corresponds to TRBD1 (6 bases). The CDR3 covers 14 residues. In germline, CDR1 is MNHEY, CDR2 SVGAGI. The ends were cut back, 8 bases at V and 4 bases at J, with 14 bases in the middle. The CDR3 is CASRSRGGNEKLFF. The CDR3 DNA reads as TGTGCCAGCCGTAGTCGAGGGGGTAATGAAAAACTGTTTTTT.

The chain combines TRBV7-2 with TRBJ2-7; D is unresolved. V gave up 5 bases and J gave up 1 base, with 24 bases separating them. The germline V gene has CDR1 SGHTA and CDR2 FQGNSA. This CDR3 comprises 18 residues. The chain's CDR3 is CASSPRLAENHYSYEQYF. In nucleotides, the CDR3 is TGTGCCAGCAGCCCTAGGTTGGCGGAAAACCACTATTCCTACGAGCAGTACTTC. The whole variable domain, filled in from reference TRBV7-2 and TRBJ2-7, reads GAGVSQSPSNKVTEKGKDVELRCDPISGHTALYWYRQSLGQGLEFLIYFQGNSAPDKSGLPSDRFSAERTGGSVSTLTIQRTQQEDSAVYLCASSPRLAENHYSYEQYFGPGTRLTVT.

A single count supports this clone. CDR3 amino acids: CASSVIGTLGHEQYF. CDR3 in DNA: TGTGCCAGCAGTGTAATCGGGACACTCGGACACGAGCAGTACTTC. V is TRBV6-2 or TRBV6-3 and J is TRBJ2-7, with D possibly being TRBD1 (6 bases). This CDR3 is 15 amino acids long. The V and J ends lost 5 bases and 5 bases respectively, with 19 bases between them. Germline V gives CDR1 MNHEY, CDR2 SVGEGT.

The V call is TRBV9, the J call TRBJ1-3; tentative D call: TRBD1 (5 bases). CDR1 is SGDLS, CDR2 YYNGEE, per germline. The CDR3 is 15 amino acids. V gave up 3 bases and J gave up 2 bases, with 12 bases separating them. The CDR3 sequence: CASSGRQGTGNTIYF. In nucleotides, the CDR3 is TGTGCCAGCAGCGGCCGCCAGGGAACTGGAAACACCATATATTTT.

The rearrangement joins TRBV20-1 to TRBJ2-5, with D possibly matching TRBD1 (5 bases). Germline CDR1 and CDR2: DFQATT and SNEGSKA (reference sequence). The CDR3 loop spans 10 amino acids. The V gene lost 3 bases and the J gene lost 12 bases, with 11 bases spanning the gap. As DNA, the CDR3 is TGCAGTGCTAGCGACGTAGGGGAGTACTTC. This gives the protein CSASDVGEYF.

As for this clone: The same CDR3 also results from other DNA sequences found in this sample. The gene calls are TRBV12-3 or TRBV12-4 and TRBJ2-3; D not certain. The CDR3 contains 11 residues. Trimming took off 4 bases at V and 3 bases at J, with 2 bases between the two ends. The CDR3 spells CASSSTDTQYF. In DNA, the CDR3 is TGTGCCAGCAGTTCGACAGATACGCAGTATTTT.

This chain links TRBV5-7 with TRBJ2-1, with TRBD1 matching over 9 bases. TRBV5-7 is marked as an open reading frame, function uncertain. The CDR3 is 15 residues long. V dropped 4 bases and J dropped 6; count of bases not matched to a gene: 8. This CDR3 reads CASSLGQGDSNEQFF. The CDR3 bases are TGTGCCAGCAGCCTGGGACAGGGAGACAGCAATGAGCAGTTCTTC.

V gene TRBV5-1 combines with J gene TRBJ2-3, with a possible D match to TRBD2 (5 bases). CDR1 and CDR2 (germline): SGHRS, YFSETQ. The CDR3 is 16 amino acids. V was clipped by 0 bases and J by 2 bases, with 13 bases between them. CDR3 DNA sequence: TGCGCCAGCAGCTTGGCCGGGGTGGGCGTCACAGATACGCAGTATTTT. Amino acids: CASSLAGVGVTDTQYF.

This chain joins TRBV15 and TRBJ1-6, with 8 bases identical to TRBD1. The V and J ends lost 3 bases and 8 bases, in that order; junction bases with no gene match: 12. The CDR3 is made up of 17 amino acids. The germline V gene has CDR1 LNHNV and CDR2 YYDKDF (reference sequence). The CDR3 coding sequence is TGTGCCACCAGCAGCGGCAGGACCGGACAGGGTCATTCACCCCTCCACTTT. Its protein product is CATSSGRTGQGHSPLHF. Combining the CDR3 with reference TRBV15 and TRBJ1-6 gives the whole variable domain DAMVIQNPRYQVTQFGKPVTLSCSQTLNHNVMYWYQQKSSQAPKLLFHYYDKDFNNEADTPDNFQSRRPNTSFCFLDIRSPGLGDTAMYLCATSSGRTGQGHSPLHFGNGTRLTVT.

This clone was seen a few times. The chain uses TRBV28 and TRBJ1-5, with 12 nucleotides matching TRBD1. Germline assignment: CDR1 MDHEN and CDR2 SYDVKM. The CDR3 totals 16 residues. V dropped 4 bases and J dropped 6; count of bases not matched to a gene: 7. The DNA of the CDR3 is TGTGCCAGCAGTTGGGGGACAGGGGGCCCTGGTCAGCCCCAGCATTTT. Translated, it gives CASSWGTGGPGQPQHF.

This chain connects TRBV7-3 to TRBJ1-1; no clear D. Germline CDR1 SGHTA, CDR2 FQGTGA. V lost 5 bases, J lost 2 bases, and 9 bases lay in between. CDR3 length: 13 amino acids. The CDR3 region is CASSRGPNTEAFF. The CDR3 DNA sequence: TGTGCCAGCAGCCGGGGTCCCAACACTGAAGCTTTCTTT.

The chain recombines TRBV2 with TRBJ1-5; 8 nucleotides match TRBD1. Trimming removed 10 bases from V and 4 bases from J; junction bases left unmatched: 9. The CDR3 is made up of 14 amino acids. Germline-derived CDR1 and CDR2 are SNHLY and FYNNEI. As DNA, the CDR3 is TGTGCCACCAAATATGGACAGGGAAATCAGCCCCAGCATTTT. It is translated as CATKYGQGNQPQHF.

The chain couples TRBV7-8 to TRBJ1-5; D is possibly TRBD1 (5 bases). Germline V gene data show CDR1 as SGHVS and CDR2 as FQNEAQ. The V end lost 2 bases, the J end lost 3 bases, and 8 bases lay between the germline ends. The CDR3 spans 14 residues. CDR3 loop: CASSLSRVNQPQHF. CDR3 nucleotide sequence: TGTGCCAGCAGCTTATCCAGGGTCAATCAGCCCCAGCATTTT.

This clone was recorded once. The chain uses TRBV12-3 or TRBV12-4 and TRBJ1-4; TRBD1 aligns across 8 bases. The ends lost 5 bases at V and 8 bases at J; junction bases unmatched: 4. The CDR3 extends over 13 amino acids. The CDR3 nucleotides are TGTGCCAGCAGTACAGGACAGGGAGAAAAACTGTTTTTT. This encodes CASSTGQGEKLFF.

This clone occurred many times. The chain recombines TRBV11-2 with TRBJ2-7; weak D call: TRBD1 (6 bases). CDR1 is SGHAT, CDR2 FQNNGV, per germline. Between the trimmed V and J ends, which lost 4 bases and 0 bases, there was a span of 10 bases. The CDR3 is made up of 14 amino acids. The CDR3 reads CASSSRQASYEQYF. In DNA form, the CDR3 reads TGTGCCAGCAGCTCTCGACAGGCCTCCTACGAGCAGTACTTC.

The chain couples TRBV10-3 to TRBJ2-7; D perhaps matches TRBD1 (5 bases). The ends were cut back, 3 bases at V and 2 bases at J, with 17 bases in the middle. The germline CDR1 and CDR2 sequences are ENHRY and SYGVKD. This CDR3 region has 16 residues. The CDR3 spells CAISDYTQGGAYEQYF. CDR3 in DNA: TGTGCCATCAGTGACTATACTCAGGGTGGGGCCTACGAGCAGTACTTC.

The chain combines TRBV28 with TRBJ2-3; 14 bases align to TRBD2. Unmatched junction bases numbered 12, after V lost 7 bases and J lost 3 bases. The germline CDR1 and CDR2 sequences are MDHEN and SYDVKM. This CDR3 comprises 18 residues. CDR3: CASIPVPRLAGGTDTQYF. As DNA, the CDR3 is TGTGCCAGCATCCCCGTCCCCCGACTAGCGGGGGGGACAGATACGCAGTATTTT.

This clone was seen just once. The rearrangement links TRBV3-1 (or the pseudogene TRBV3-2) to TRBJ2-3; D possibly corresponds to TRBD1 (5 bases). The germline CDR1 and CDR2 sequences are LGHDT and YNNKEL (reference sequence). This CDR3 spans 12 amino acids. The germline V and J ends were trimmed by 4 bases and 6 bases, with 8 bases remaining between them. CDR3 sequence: CASSPNRDTQYF. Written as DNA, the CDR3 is TGTGCCAGCAGCCCGAACAGGGATACGCAGTATTTT.

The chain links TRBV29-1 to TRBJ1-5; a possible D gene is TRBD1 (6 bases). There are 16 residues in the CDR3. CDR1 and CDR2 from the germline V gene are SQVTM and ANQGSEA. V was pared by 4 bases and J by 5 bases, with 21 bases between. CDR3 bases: TGCAGCGTTGCGGGTGTACAGGGTTTGACCGATCAGCCCCAGCATTTT. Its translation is CSVAGVQGLTDQPQHF.

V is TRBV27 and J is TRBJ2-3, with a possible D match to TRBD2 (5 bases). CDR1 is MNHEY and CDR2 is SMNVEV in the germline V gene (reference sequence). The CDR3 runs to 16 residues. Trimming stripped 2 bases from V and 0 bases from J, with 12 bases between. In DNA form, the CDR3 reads TGTGCCAGCAGTTTACTCGGACTTGGGAGCACAGATACGCAGTATTTT. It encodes CASSLLGLGSTDTQYF.

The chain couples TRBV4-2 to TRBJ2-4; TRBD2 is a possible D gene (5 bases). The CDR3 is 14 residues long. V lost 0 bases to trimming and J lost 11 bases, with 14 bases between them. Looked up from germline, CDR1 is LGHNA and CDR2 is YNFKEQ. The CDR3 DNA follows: TGTGCCAGCAGCCAAGATGATCTTCGGGAATTTCAGTACTTC. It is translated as CASSQDDLREFQYF.

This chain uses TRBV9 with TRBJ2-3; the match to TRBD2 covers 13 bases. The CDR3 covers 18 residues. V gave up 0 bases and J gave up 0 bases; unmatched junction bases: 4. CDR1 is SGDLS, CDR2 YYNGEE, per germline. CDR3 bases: TGTGCCAGCAGCGTAGGGACTAGCGGGGGCCGGAGCACAGATACGCAGTATTTT. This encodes CASSVGTSGGRSTDTQYF.

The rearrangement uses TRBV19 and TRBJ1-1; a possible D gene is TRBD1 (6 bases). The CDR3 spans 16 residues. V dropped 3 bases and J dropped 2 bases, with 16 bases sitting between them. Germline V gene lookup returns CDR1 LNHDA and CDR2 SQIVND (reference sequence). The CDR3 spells CASSIGGATRNTEAFF. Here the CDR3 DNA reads TGTGCCAGTAGTATTGGGGGGGCAACACGTAACACTGAAGCTTTCTTT.

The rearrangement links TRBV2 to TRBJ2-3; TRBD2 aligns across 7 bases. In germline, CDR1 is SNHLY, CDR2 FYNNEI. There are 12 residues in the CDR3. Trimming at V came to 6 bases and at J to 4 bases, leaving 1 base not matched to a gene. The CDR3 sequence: CASRAGADTQYF. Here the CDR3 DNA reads TGTGCCAGCAGGGCGGGAGCAGATACGCAGTATTTT.

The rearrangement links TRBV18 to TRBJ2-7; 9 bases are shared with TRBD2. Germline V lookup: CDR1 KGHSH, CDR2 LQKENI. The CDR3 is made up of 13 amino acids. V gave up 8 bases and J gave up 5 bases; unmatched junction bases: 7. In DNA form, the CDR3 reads TGTGCCAGCCGGGGGACTAGCACGGACGAGCAGTACTTC. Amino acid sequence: CASRGTSTDEQYF.